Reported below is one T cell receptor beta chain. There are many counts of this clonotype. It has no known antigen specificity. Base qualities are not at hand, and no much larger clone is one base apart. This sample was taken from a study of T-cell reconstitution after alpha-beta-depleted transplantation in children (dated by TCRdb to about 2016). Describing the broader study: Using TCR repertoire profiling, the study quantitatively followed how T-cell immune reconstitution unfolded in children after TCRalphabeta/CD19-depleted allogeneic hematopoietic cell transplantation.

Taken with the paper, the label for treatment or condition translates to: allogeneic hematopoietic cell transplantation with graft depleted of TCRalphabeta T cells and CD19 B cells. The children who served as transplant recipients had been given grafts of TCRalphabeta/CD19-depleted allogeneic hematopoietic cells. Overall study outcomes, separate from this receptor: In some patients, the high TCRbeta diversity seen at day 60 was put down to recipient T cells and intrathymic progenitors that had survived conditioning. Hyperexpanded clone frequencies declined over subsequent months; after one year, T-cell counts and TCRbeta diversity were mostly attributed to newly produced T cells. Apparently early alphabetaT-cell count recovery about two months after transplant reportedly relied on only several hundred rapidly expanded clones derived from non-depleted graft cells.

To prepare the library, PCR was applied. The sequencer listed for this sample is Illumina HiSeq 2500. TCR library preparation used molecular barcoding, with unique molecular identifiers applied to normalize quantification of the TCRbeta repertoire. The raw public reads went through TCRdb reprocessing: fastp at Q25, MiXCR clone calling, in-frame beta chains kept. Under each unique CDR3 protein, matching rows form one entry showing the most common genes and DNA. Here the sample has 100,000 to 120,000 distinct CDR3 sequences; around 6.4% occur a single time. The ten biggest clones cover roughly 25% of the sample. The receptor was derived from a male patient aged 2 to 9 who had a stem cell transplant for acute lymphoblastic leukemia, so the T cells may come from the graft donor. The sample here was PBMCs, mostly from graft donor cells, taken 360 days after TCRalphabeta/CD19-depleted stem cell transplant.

The CDR3 region: CASSFPLAPTEQYF. The nucleotides are TGTGCCAGCAGCTTCCCACTAGCGCCTACCGAGCAGTACTTC. The chain links TRBV7-2 with TRBJ2-7; TRBD2 fits 7 bases in the junction. The germline V gene specifies SGHTA as CDR1 and FQGNSA as CDR2. V is pruned by 3 bases and J by 6 bases, leaving 8 bases of the junction without a gene match. The CDR3 measures 14 amino acids from cysteine to phenylalanine. The CDR3 DNA has 42 bases and is translated from base 1.